A selection of T cell receptor beta chains follows, all from one sample in a study of control samples from healthy donors and cancer patients. Assay used: immunoSEQ multiplex PCR; TCRdb lists only in-frame clones, some missing. The sample gives about 84,000 clones, approximately 82% of which show up once; roughly 10% is in the top ten. The material sequenced was PBMCs. These receptor sequences come from a man between 60 and 75 years old with head and neck cancer. Each CDR3 is given with its conserved first and last residue. Fields, in order: CDR3 protein, CDR3 DNA, J gene, V gene, clone size, CDR3 length, D gene. D genes are given only for firm matches. For some rows the clone size is stated as once, few or many, or as a class when expanded; others skip it.

CDR3aa: CASRYEETQYF; CDR3nt: TGCGCCAGCAGATATGAAGAGACCCAGTACTTC; j_gene: TRBJ2-5; v_gene: TRBV5-1; abundance: few; len: 11; d_gene: -
CDR3aa: CASSYSGGIQYF; CDR3nt: TGTGCCAGCAGTTACTCCGGGGGCATTCAGTACTTC; j_gene: TRBJ2-4; v_gene: TRBV6-5; abundance: -; len: 12; d_gene: -
CDR3aa: CASSQVAGVNNEQFF; CDR3nt: TGCGCCAGCAGCCAAGTAGCGGGAGTCAACAATGAGCAGTTCTTC; j_gene: TRBJ2-1; v_gene: TRBV4-1; abundance: -; len: 15; d_gene: TRBD2
CDR3aa: CASSLGTDTQYF; CDR3nt: TGTGCCAGCAGCTTAGGCACAGATACGCAGTATTTT; j_gene: TRBJ2-3; v_gene: TRBV7-9; abundance: -; len: 12; d_gene: -
CDR3aa: CASRDRETTEAFF; CDR3nt: TGTGCCAGCAGGGATCGGGAGACCACTGAAGCTTTCTTT; j_gene: TRBJ1-1; v_gene: TRBV12-3/TRBV12-4; abundance: once; len: 13; d_gene: -
CDR3aa: CASSTGRTAGNTIYF; CDR3nt: TGCGCCAGCAGCACCGGCCGGACAGCCGGAAACACCATATATTTT; j_gene: TRBJ1-3; v_gene: TRBV5-1; abundance: -; len: 15; d_gene: -
CDR3aa: CASSTTSGRAPLVETQYF; CDR3nt: TGTGCCAGCAGCACGACTAGCGGGAGGGCCCCCCTGGTCGAGACCCAGTACTTC; j_gene: TRBJ2-5; v_gene: TRBV7-2; abundance: -; len: 18; d_gene: TRBD2
CDR3aa: CAWSVQGRDSPLHF; CDR3nt: TGTGCCTGGAGTGTACAAGGGCGCGATTCACCCCTCCACTTT; j_gene: TRBJ1-6; v_gene: TRBV30; abundance: -; len: 14; d_gene: -
CDR3aa: CASSVALGAYEQYF; CDR3nt: TGTGCCAGCAGCGTAGCTCTAGGAGCCTACGAGCAGTACTTC; j_gene: TRBJ2-7; v_gene: TRBV9; abundance: -; len: 14; d_gene: -
CDR3aa: CASSLAPGIRWGYTF; CDR3nt: TGTGCCAGCAGCTTAGCGCCTGGGATCCGTTGGGGCTACACCTTC; j_gene: TRBJ1-2; v_gene: TRBV7-2; abundance: -; len: 15; d_gene: -
CDR3aa: CSASGVGGASTDTQYF; CDR3nt: TGCAGTGCTAGTGGTGTGGGGGGGGCTAGCACAGATACGCAGTATTTT; j_gene: TRBJ2-3; v_gene: TRBV20-1; abundance: -; len: 16; d_gene: -
CDR3aa: CSGKQGANEKLFF; CDR3nt: TGCAGCGGGAAACAGGGGGCTAATGAAAAACTGTTTTTT; j_gene: TRBJ1-4; v_gene: TRBV29-1; abundance: -; len: 13; d_gene: TRBD1
CDR3aa: CAVRGDGRGGEQYF; CDR3nt: TGTGCCGTCCGGGGGGACGGGAGAGGTGGCGAGCAGTACTTC; j_gene: TRBJ2-7; v_gene: TRBV10-3; abundance: -; len: 14; d_gene: TRBD2
CDR3aa: CASSLLVSTDTQYF; CDR3nt: TGTGCCAGCAGCTTACTAGTCAGCACAGATACGCAGTATTTT; j_gene: TRBJ2-3; v_gene: TRBV7-2; abundance: few; len: 14; d_gene: -
CDR3aa: CASSSAGPGANVLTF; CDR3nt: TGTGCCAGCAGTAGCGCCGGACCGGGGGCCAACGTCCTGACTTTC; j_gene: TRBJ2-6; v_gene: TRBV6-5; abundance: -; len: 15; d_gene: -
CDR3aa: CASSLGVGTSRTEQFF; CDR3nt: TGTGCCAGCAGCTTGGGTGTCGGGACTAGTAGGACTGAGCAGTTCTTC; j_gene: TRBJ2-1; v_gene: TRBV5-5; abundance: -; len: 16; d_gene: TRBD2
CDR3aa: CASSFRGVSAGELFF; CDR3nt: TGTGCCAGCAGTTTTAGGGGGGTGTCGGCCGGGGAGCTGTTTTTT; j_gene: TRBJ2-2; v_gene: TRBV28; abundance: -; len: 15; d_gene: -
CDR3aa: CASSTRDRGYTGELFF; CDR3nt: TGTGCCAGCAGCACCCGGGACAGGGGGTACACCGGGGAGCTGTTTTTT; j_gene: TRBJ2-2; v_gene: TRBV7-2; abundance: -; len: 16; d_gene: TRBD1
CDR3aa: CASSIGTSYNSPLHF; CDR3nt: TGTGCCAGTAGTATAGGCACCTCCTATAATTCACCCCTCCACTTT; j_gene: TRBJ1-6; v_gene: TRBV19; abundance: -; len: 15; d_gene: -
CDR3aa: CASRTGTGGEKLFF; CDR3nt: TGTGCCAGCAGAACCGGGACAGGGGGGGAAAAACTGTTTTTT; j_gene: TRBJ1-4; v_gene: TRBV2; abundance: -; len: 14; d_gene: TRBD1
CDR3aa: CASTPGAAVAKNIQYF; CDR3nt: TGTGCCAGCACCCCCGGCGCAGCCGTCGCCAAAAACATTCAGTACTTC; j_gene: TRBJ2-4; v_gene: TRBV7-2; abundance: -; len: 16; d_gene: -
CDR3aa: CAGHRRANEKLFF; CDR3nt: TGTGCCGGTCACAGGAGAGCTAATGAAAAACTGTTTTTT; j_gene: TRBJ1-4; v_gene: TRBV2; abundance: -; len: 13; d_gene: -
CDR3aa: CASSYPGSVNQPQHF; CDR3nt: TGTGCCAGCAGTTACCCCGGGAGCGTCAATCAGCCCCAGCATTTT; j_gene: TRBJ1-5; v_gene: TRBV6-6; abundance: once; len: 15; d_gene: -
CDR3aa: CASSPDAVGVTRRLPQHF; CDR3nt: TGTGCCAGCAGCCCCGACGCCGTCGGAGTAACACGCCGATTGCCCCAGCATTTT; j_gene: TRBJ1-5; v_gene: TRBV28; abundance: few; len: 18; d_gene: -
CDR3aa: CASSLRTGTGGDSDTQYF; CDR3nt: TGCGCCAGCAGCTTGCGTACCGGGACGGGGGGGGACTCAGATACGCAGTATTTT; j_gene: TRBJ2-3; v_gene: TRBV5-1; abundance: -; len: 18; d_gene: TRBD2
CDR3aa: CAWSRGYEQYF; CDR3nt: TGTGCCTGGAGTAGGGGGTACGAGCAGTACTTC; j_gene: TRBJ2-7; v_gene: TRBV30; abundance: -; len: 11; d_gene: -
CDR3aa: CASSPLQGAATEAFF; CDR3nt: TGTGCCAGCAGCCCGTTACAGGGGGCGGCCACTGAAGCTTTCTTT; j_gene: TRBJ1-1; v_gene: TRBV11-2; abundance: -; len: 15; d_gene: TRBD1
CDR3aa: CASSTQGQPQHF; CDR3nt: TGTGCCAGCAGTACCCAGGGCCAGCCCCAGCATTTT; j_gene: TRBJ1-5; v_gene: TRBV28; abundance: -; len: 12; d_gene: -
CDR3aa: CASSYGAGRGEQYF; CDR3nt: TGTGCCAGCAGCTACGGGGCAGGGCGTGGCGAGCAGTACTTC; j_gene: TRBJ2-7; v_gene: TRBV7-8; abundance: -; len: 14; d_gene: -
CDR3aa: CASSLRGNYGYTF; CDR3nt: TGTGCCAGCAGCCTTCGGGGGAACTATGGCTACACCTTC; j_gene: TRBJ1-2; v_gene: TRBV5-4; abundance: -; len: 13; d_gene: -
CDR3aa: CASSSYTGTSGRDAFF; CDR3nt: TGTGCCAGCAGTTCCTATACCGGGACTAGCGGGAGGGATGCGTTCTTC; j_gene: TRBJ2-1; v_gene: TRBV27; abundance: -; len: 16; d_gene: TRBD2
CDR3aa: CASSLERGKSFF; CDR3nt: TGCGCCAGCAGCTTGGAGCGGGGGAAATCTTTCTTT; j_gene: TRBJ1-1; v_gene: TRBV5-1; abundance: -; len: 12; d_gene: -
CDR3aa: CASSLWGTHEQFF; CDR3nt: TGTGCCAGCAGTTTATGGGGGACCCATGAGCAGTTCTTC; j_gene: TRBJ2-1; v_gene: TRBV27; abundance: few; len: 13; d_gene: -
CDR3aa: CASSHPSGSPFLHEQYF; CDR3nt: TGTGCCAGCAGCCACCCTAGCGGGAGCCCGTTCCTGCACGAGCAGTACTTC; j_gene: TRBJ2-7; v_gene: TRBV3-1/TRBV3-2; abundance: -; len: 17; d_gene: TRBD2
CDR3aa: CASSQVGSAGTQYF; CDR3nt: TGTGCCAGCAGCCAAGTGGGTAGCGCTGGGACCCAGTACTTC; j_gene: TRBJ2-5; v_gene: TRBV3-1/TRBV3-2; abundance: -; len: 14; d_gene: -
CDR3aa: CASSVWDRYTTGNTIYF; CDR3nt: TGTGCCAGCAGCGTATGGGACAGGTATACGACTGGAAACACCATATATTTT; j_gene: TRBJ1-3; v_gene: TRBV7-9; abundance: -; len: 17; d_gene: TRBD1
CDR3aa: CASSLRGGLADTQYF; CDR3nt: TGTGCCAGCAGCTTACGGGGGGGGCTGGCAGATACGCAGTATTTT; j_gene: TRBJ2-3; v_gene: TRBV11-2; abundance: -; len: 15; d_gene: TRBD2
CDR3aa: CASSPAGGSETQYF; CDR3nt: TGTGCCAGCAGCCCGGCGGGAGGATCGGAGACCCAGTACTTC; j_gene: TRBJ2-5; v_gene: TRBV11-2; abundance: once; len: 14; d_gene: TRBD2
CDR3aa: CASSGRTENTEAFF; CDR3nt: TGCGCCAGCAGCGGACGCACAGAGAACACTGAAGCTTTCTTT; j_gene: TRBJ1-1; v_gene: TRBV5-1; abundance: -; len: 14; d_gene: -
CDR3aa: CASSQGSGYGYTF; CDR3nt: TGTGCCAGCAGCCAGGGGTCGGGGTATGGCTACACCTTC; j_gene: TRBJ1-2; v_gene: TRBV12-3/TRBV12-4; abundance: -; len: 13; d_gene: -
CDR3aa: CASSYAGTGGYGYTF; CDR3nt: TGTGCCAGCAGTTACGCCGGGACAGGGGGCTATGGCTACACCTTC; j_gene: TRBJ1-2; v_gene: TRBV6-5; abundance: -; len: 15; d_gene: TRBD1
CDR3aa: CAWSAAASGATRQFF; CDR3nt: TGTGCCTGGAGTGCAGCGGCTAGCGGGGCCACCCGGCAGTTCTTC; j_gene: TRBJ2-1; v_gene: TRBV30; abundance: -; len: 15; d_gene: TRBD2
CDR3aa: CAWSGGAWGYTF; CDR3nt: TGTGCCTGGAGTGGGGGCGCCTGGGGCTACACCTTC; j_gene: TRBJ1-2; v_gene: TRBV30; abundance: -; len: 12; d_gene: -
CDR3aa: CASSLARDQETQYF; CDR3nt: TGTGCCAGCAGCTTAGCCCGTGATCAAGAGACCCAGTACTTC; j_gene: TRBJ2-5; v_gene: TRBV11-2; abundance: -; len: 14; d_gene: -
CDR3aa: CASSGVSYEQYF; CDR3nt: TGTGCCAGCAGCGGGGTCTCCTACGAGCAGTACTTC; j_gene: TRBJ2-7; v_gene: TRBV7-9; abundance: -; len: 12; d_gene: -
CDR3aa: CASSRTGPFSTDTQYF; CDR3nt: TGCGCCAGCAGTCGGACAGGGCCTTTTAGCACAGATACGCAGTATTTT; j_gene: TRBJ2-3; v_gene: TRBV4-1; abundance: -; len: 16; d_gene: TRBD1